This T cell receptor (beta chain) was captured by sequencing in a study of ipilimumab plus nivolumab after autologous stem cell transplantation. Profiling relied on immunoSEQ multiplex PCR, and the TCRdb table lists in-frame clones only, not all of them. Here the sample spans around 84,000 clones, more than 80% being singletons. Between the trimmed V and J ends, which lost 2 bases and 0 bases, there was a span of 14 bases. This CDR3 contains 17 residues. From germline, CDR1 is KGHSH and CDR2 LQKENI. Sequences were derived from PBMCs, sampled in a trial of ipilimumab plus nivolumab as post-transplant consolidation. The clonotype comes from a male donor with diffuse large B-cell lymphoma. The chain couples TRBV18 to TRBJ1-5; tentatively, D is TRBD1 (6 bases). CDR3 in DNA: TGTGCCAGCTCACCAGGGCAGGGGTCATATAGCAATCAGCCCCAGCATTTT. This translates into CASSPGQGSYSNQPQHF.